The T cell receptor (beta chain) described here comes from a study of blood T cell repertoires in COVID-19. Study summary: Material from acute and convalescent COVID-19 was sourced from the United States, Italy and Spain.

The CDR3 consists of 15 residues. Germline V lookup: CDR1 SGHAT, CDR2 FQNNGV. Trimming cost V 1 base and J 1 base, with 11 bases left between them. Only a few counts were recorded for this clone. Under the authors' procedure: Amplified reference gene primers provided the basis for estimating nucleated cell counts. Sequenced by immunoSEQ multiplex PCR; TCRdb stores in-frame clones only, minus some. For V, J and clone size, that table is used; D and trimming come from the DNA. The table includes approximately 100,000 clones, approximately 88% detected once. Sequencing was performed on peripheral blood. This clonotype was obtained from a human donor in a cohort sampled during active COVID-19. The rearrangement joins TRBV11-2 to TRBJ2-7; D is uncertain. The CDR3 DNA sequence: TGTGCCAGCAGCTTAGCTCGCCGCAGGTCCTACGAGCAGTACTTC. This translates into CASSLARRRSYEQYF.